Presented here are 2 T cell receptor beta chains from one specimen sequenced in a study of early T cells in non-severe SARS-CoV-2 infection. TCRdb passed the 5' RACE reads through MiXCR, listing each CDR3 protein once. This sample has roughly 57,000 distinct CDR3 sequences, with roughly 12% found just once. The input for sequencing was whole blood, taken at baseline. Every receptor here comes from an adult who was a healthcare worker with PCR-confirmed SARS-CoV-2 infection or an uninfected control (not recorded which).

This clonotype was detected many times. This chain uses TRBV11-2 with TRBJ2-7; 7 positions agree with TRBD2. The junction had 9 bases not matched to a gene; V was cut back by 4 bases and J by 3 bases. This CDR3 contains 15 residues. CDR1 SGHAT and CDR2 FQNNGV come from the germline V gene. The CDR3 reads CASSSPVAGDYEQYF. The CDR3 DNA reads TGTGCCAGCAGCTCTCCCGTGGCGGGGGACTACGAGCAGTACTTC.

As for this clonotype: It may be a read error: a sequence one base away is much more abundant. The chain combines TRBV25-1 with TRBJ2-3; a weak D match, TRBD2 (6 bases). Looked up from germline, CDR1 is MGHDK and CDR2 is SYGVNS. The length of the CDR3 is 17 residues. The germline V and J ends were trimmed by 0 bases and 5 bases, with 18 bases remaining between them. As DNA, the CDR3 is TGTGCCAGCAGTGAATATGGAAGCGGGTGGGCCAAAGATACGCAGTATTTT. It is translated as CASSEYGSGWAKDTQYF.